The clone carrying this T cell receptor (beta chain) was observed a handful of times. This CDR3 has 13 amino acids. Germline V lookup: CDR1 SNHLY, CDR2 FYNNEI. The ends were cut back, 9 bases at V and 6 bases at J, with 17 bases in the middle. Authors' processing steps: Amplification of reference gene primers was used by the study to estimate nucleated cell counts. The protocol was immunoSEQ multiplex PCR, while the TCRdb copy is restricted to in-frame clones and leaves out a portion. V, J and clone size are those of that table, while D and trimming were read from the DNA. The sample lists approximately 110,000 clones, more than 70% seen once, with roughly 4.9% in the top ten. This record belongs to a study of blood T cell repertoires in COVID-19. Study context: Donors in the United States, Italy and Spain gave samples during acute or convalescent COVID-19. The cDNA or gDNA used as material had been derived from T cells, B-cell-depleted T cells, or PBMCs.

This TCR came from a human donor in a cohort sampled during active COVID-19. The rearrangement links TRBV2 to TRBJ1-2; weak D call: TRBD1 (6 bases). Sequencing was carried out using peripheral blood. CDR3 sequence: CARDHSGEDGYTF. In DNA, the CDR3 is TGTGCCAGGGACCACTCAGGGGAAGATGGCTACACCTTC.